This TCR beta chain originates from a study of blood T cell repertoires in COVID-19 (dated by TCRdb to 2020 to 2022). Turning to the overall study: Samples from collaborators originated in the United States, Italy and Spain and spanned both the acute and convalescent phases of COVID-19. The material from the prospective study consisted of cDNA or gDNA derived from T cells, B-cell-depleted T cells, or PBMCs. Subjects who had been exposed to COVID-19, were actively infected with it, or had recovered from it provided the deeply sampled blood TCRbeta repertoires that made up the dataset. The repertoires were released in a freely available public database intended as a resource for research on the immune response to SARS-CoV-2. The samples were drawn from the first 160 participants of the ongoing ImmuneRACE study and from 1,254 subjects provided by 6 global collaborators. The sample metadata nearly always contained a de-identified subject ID, COVID-19 status, age in years and sex. Where HLA class I and class II types were available, the types were taken from metadata supplied by the sample provider, not from assay-based typing.

Its CDR3 holds 14 amino acids, cysteine through phenylalanine. The retained sequence is limited to the CDR3, 42 bases, with the frame set at the first base. CDR1 and CDR2 were assigned from the germline V gene as SNHLY and FYNNEI. Trimming takes 5 bases off V and 5 bases off J; junction bases not matched to a gene: 7. Points the paper makes about the study in general: The quantity of clinical and demographic metadata differed by source and by participant and was supplied without curation.

The immunoSEQ Assay, a bias-controlled multiplex PCR, was used to amplify TCRbeta CDR3 regions from genomic DNA. Regarding the original processing steps: Within the assay, amplification of reference gene primers was used to estimate how many nucleated cells each sample contained. Sequence reads were collapsed and filtered to measure the absolute abundance of every unique TCRbeta CDR3 rearrangement. For each sample, productive Simpson clonality was calculated as the square root of Simpson's diversity index over productive rearrangements. The table was pulled from immuneACCESS by TCRdb, which kept in-frame rearrangements only. Such tables lose some clones; where checked, under half of the loss comes from unresolved V genes, and the rest has no known cause. That table is the source of V, J and clone size, and D and trimming were worked out from the DNA. The sample yields under 350,000 clones; about 89% were counted once. Of the sample, over 2% falls within the top ten clones.

In the case of this clone: No cognate antigen has been identified for it. No qualities accompany the bases; no much larger clone lies one base away.

Enrolling through a virtual design, the prospective study's participants ranged in age from about 18 to 89 years and lived across roughly 24 United States geographic areas. To assign participants to cohorts, the prospective study relied on clinical history that participants themselves reported in a screening survey and a study questionnaire. ImmuneRACE Cohort 3 recovered participants were defined by two consecutive negative NP/OP PCR tests, healthcare professional clearance, or symptom resolution. Mobile phlebotomists in the prospective study collected whole blood, serum and a nasopharyngeal or oropharyngeal swab from every participant. Over an approximately 2-month period, participants in the prospective study had the option of providing additional blood draws and questionnaires. Before DNA extraction, prospective study blood samples were shipped either frozen or at room temperature.

This TCR came from a woman between 18 and 29 years old who had recovered from COVID-19. Sequencing was done on a sample of PBMCs or T cells enriched from blood (not recorded which). This chain joins TRBV2 to TRBJ1-1, with 8 central nucleotides matching TRBD1. The CDR3 is CASSSQGAGTEAFF. The sequenced DNA is TGTGCCAGCAGTTCTCAGGGGGCCGGGACTGAAGCTTTCTTT.